Listed here are 18 T cell receptor beta chains from one sample, sequenced in a study of T cells in Graves' hyperthyroidism and ophthalmopathy. The CDR3 regions of TCR beta were amplified from RNA transcripts. The TCR CDR3 first-round RT-PCR relied on the HTBI primer set. TCRdb re-called the multiplex PCR reads through MiXCR, storing one row per CDR3 protein. Of more than 500,000 distinct CDR3 sequences listed, 15% to 20% are singletons. Material: blood. These TCRs come from a woman aged 30 to 39 with Graves' ophthalmopathy.

This clonotype was detected ten times or more. J is TRBJ2-1 and V is TRBV2; 8 positions agree with TRBD2. The CDR3 loop spans 15 amino acids. CDR1 SNHLY and CDR2 FYNNEI come from the germline V gene. The V and J ends lost 7 bases and 5 bases, in that order; junction bases with no gene match: 10. The DNA of the CDR3 is TGTGCCAGCAAGATAGGGCCGGGAGGGCACAATGAGCAGTTCTTC. It encodes CASKIGPGGHNEQFF.

V is TRBV9 and J is TRBJ2-7; 8 bases match TRBD1. V trimming: 0 bases; J trimming: 5 bases; junction bases outside the gene matches: 7. Per germline, CDR1 SGDLS and CDR2 YYNGEE. The CDR3 extends over 15 amino acids. CDR3 sequence (DNA): TGTGCCAGCAGCGTAGAGGGCAGGGGGCAGAACGAGCAGTACTTC. This codes for CASSVEGRGQNEQYF.

At least ten counts were recorded for this clonotype. The V call is TRBV7-9, the J call TRBJ2-5; D gene unclear. Per germline, CDR1 SEHNR and CDR2 FQNEAQ (reference sequence). The V and J ends lost 8 bases and 3 bases respectively, with 13 bases between them. This CDR3 has 13 residues. The CDR3 reads CASGRNREETQYF. The DNA for the CDR3 is TGTGCCAGCGGCCGTAACAGAGAAGAGACCCAGTACTTC.

Turning to this clonotype: A much more abundant neighbour one base away suggests this may be a read error. The CDR3 sequence: CASSLIASEQPQHF. The DNA of the CDR3 is TGTGCCAGCAGTTTAATAGCCAGCGAGCAGCCCCAGCATTTT. The chain employs TRBV12-3 or TRBV12-4 and TRBJ1-5; D is ambiguous. Trimming cost V 2 bases and J 7 bases, with 12 bases left between them. This CDR3 has 14 residues.

This clonotype occurred many times. The rearrangement joins TRBV6-1 to TRBJ1-1; D is perhaps TRBD1 (6 bases). Germline assignment: CDR1 MNHNS and CDR2 SASEGT. V gave up 6 bases and J gave up 10 bases, with 15 bases separating them. CDR3 size: 12 residues. Written as DNA, the CDR3 is TGTGCCAGCAGCAACACAGGGAGGGGAGCTTTCTTT. Protein sequence: CASSNTGRGAFF.

This clonotype was seen a few times. The DNA for the CDR3 is TGTGCCAGTAGTTTCCGTAGCCACTTGGGTCAGACCCAGTACTTC. Its protein is CASSFRSHLGQTQYF. The gene calls are TRBV19 and TRBJ2-5; D unresolved. The CDR3 loop spans 15 amino acids. Germline V lookup: CDR1 LNHDA, CDR2 SQIVND (reference sequence). Between the trimmed V and J ends, which lost 5 bases and 6 bases, there was a span of 19 bases.

This clonotype was counted at least ten times. The chain employs TRBV7-2 and TRBJ1-6; 8 bases are shared with TRBD1. The germline V gene encodes CDR1 SGHTA and CDR2 FQGNSA. This CDR3 is 12 amino acids long. The J segment lost 11 bases and the V segment lost 6 bases, leaving 3 bases of the junction unmatched. This chain's CDR3 is CASRQTGAPLHF. The CDR3 DNA reads as TGTGCCAGCAGGCAGACAGGGGCACCCCTCCACTTT.

In this sample, this clonotype turned up many times. The chain recombines TRBV29-1 with TRBJ2-7; possibly TRBD2 for D (5 bases). The CDR3 runs to 12 residues. Germline V CDR1 and CDR2: SQVTM, ANQGSEA. With 5 bases removed from V and 5 bases from J, the gap between germline ends came to 13 bases. This chain's CDR3 is CSVSRRANEQYF. The CDR3 nucleotides read TGCAGCGTTTCCAGGCGGGCGAACGAGCAGTACTTC.

This clonotype appeared many times. This chain joins TRBV5-1 and TRBJ1-1; weak D call: TRBD1 (6 bases). Germline assignment: CDR1 SGHRS and CDR2 YFSETQ. The germline V and J ends were trimmed by 4 bases and 1 base, with 17 bases remaining between them. This CDR3 has 16 residues. DNA of the CDR3: TGCGCCAGCAGCGCCACTCCCGGGACATCGAACACTGAAGCTTTCTTT. Translated: CASSATPGTSNTEAFF.

This clonotype was counted at least ten times. The gene calls are TRBV10-1 and TRBJ2-5, with 7 positions matching TRBD1. The length of the CDR3 is 13 residues. Looked up from germline, CDR1 is WNHNN and CDR2 is SYGVQD (reference sequence). V lost 2 bases, J lost 3 bases, and 0 bases stayed unmatched. The CDR3, as DNA: TGCGCCAGCAGTGAGGGACAGGAAGAGACCCAGTACTTC. Amino acid sequence: CASSEGQEETQYF.

This clonotype was seen more than once but under ten times. The gene calls are TRBV28 and TRBJ1-6; D is ambiguous. The V and J ends lost 10 bases and 6 bases respectively, with 19 bases between them. The CDR3 sequence is 15 residues long. CDR1 is MDHEN, CDR2 SYDVKM, per germline. For the CDR3, the DNA is TGTGCCACCTCGCCTTCTGTGGGCCGTAATTCACCCCTCCACTTT. Translation: CATSPSVGRNSPLHF.

This clonotype was picked up a small number of times. The rearrangement joins TRBV19 to TRBJ1-2; no clear D. V was clipped by 10 bases and J by 3 bases, with 24 bases between them. Germline lookup yields CDR1 LNHDA and CDR2 SQIVND (reference sequence). The CDR3 runs to 16 residues. CDR3 coding DNA: TGTGCCACCCGAGAATACGTTTCGACCGGGGACTATGGCTACACCTTC. It encodes CATREYVSTGDYGYTF. Filled out from reference TRBV19 and TRBJ1-2, the complete variable domain reads DGGITQSPKYLFRKEGQNVTLSCEQNLNHDAMYWYRQDPGQGLRLIYYSQIVNDFQKGDIAEGYSVSREKKESFPLTVTSAQKNPTAFYLCATREYVSTGDYGYTFGSGTRLTVV.

This clonotype occurred many times. The CDR3 DNA follows: TGTGCCAGCAGTGGTACTAGCGGGACGTTCACAGATACGCAGTATTTT. This translates into CASSGTSGTFTDTQYF. V is TRBV2 and J is TRBJ2-3; TRBD2 agrees at 10 bases. CDR1 is SNHLY, CDR2 FYNNEI, per germline. The trim removed 4 bases at V and 2 bases at J, leaving 6 bases unmatched. The CDR3 has 16 amino acids.

This clonotype was observed at least ten times. The chain recombines TRBV18 with TRBJ1-4; D uncertain. Germline CDR1 reads KGHSH; CDR2 reads LQKENI. The CDR3 has 11 residues. The ends were cut back, 2 bases at V and 6 bases at J, with 1 base in the middle. The CDR3: CASSPDEKLFF. CDR3 coding DNA: TGTGCCAGCTCACCAGATGAAAAACTGTTTTTT.

The chain employs TRBV27 and TRBJ2-2, with 9 bases lining up with TRBD1. V lost 4 bases to trimming and J lost 4 bases; unmatched junction nucleotides: 7. Germline V gene data show CDR1 as MNHEY and CDR2 as SMNVEV (reference sequence). The CDR3 runs to 16 residues. The CDR3 coding sequence is TGTGCCAGCAGTTCCAGGACAGGGGTTGGCACCGGGGAGCTGTTTTTT. It yields the protein CASSSRTGVGTGELFF.

The chain couples TRBV3-1 to TRBJ2-5, with D possibly called TRBD1 or TRBD2 (6 bases each). Trimming shortened V by 0 bases and J by 4 bases, and 18 bases separated the two germline ends. This CDR3 spans 17 amino acids. Germline CDR1 and CDR2: LGHDT and YNNKEL (reference sequence). The CDR3 reads CASSQDPVGGLGETQYF. The CDR3 DNA follows: TGTGCCAGCAGCCAAGATCCGGTAGGGGGACTCGGAGAGACCCAGTACTTC.

This clonotype was counted only a few times. This chain links TRBV6-1 with TRBJ2-7, with 11 bases matching TRBD1. Trimming at V came to 6 bases and at J to 5 bases, leaving 6 bases not matched to a gene. The germline gives CDR1 MNHNS, CDR2 SASEGT. The CDR3 covers 14 residues. CDR3 protein: CASRGGTGGHEQYF. The CDR3, as DNA: TGTGCCAGCAGGGGAGGGACAGGGGGACACGAGCAGTACTTC.

The chain uses TRBV29-1 and TRBJ1-1, with D maybe TRBD1 (5 bases). Trimming left V 2 bases short and J 9 bases short, with 10 bases between. This CDR3 region has 11 residues. The germline V gene has CDR1 SQVTM and CDR2 ANQGSEA. As DNA, the CDR3 is TGCAGCGTTGAAATCCAGGGCAAAGCTTTCTTT. Residues: CSVEIQGKAFF.